The 2 T cell receptor beta chains below all came from one sample that was sequenced in a study of identical twins' blood T cells. TCRdb recomputed calls from the 5' RACE reads with MiXCR, one row per CDR3 protein. The profile shows fewer than 450,000 distinct CDR3 sequences, under 30% of them singletons. Sequenced material: PBMCs. These receptors were obtained from a woman aged 18 to 55 in good health.

This chain uses TRBV20-1 with TRBJ1-2; no reliable D call. Trimming pared 0 bases from V and 10 bases from J, leaving 15 bases between. The germline gives CDR1 DFQATT, CDR2 SNEGSKA (reference sequence). The CDR3 sequence is 13 residues long. Here the CDR3 DNA reads TGCAGTGCTAGAGATAGTACAGTAGGTATCTACACCTTC. Protein: CSARDSTVGIYTF.

CDR3 residues: CATRPTQGAGAFF. The CDR3 DNA reads TGTGCCACCCGACCCACACAGGGGGCAGGTGCTTTCTTT. V gene TRBV27 combines with J gene TRBJ1-1; 9 nucleotides agree with TRBD1. The CDR3 loop spans 13 amino acids. Germline V gene data show CDR1 as MNHEY and CDR2 as SMNVEV (reference sequence). V shed 10 bases and J 11 bases; nucleotides not matched to a gene: 14.